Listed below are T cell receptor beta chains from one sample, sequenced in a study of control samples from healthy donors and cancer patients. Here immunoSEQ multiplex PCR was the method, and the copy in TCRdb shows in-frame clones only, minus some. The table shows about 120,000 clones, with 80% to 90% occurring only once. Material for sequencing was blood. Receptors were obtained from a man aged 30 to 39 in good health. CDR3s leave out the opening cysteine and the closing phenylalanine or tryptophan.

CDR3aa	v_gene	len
ASSLATGGGNSPLH	TRBV7-2	14
ASGLRGRDEQF	TRBV6-2/TRBV6-3	11
ASSLNAGGDSPLH	TRBV5-1	13
ASSLKGGRTGELF	TRBV7-9	13
AWSVYHNQETQY	TRBV30	12
ASSIGGTVDQPQH	TRBV19	13
ASSYSGRGSPLH	TRBV6-6	12
ASSRSGGIQPQH	TRBV28	12
ASSPPTIETQY	TRBV18	11
ASSQPAGAGEAF	TRBV18	12
ASSLSGATEAF	TRBV3-1/TRBV3-2	11
ASSPDRGGGTQY	TRBV7-3	12
ASSLVRNSPSRTGELF	TRBV5-4	16
ASSLSTSGVRGTQY	TRBV5-1	14
ASSTGTDYQPQH	TRBV10-2	12
ASSQMIWGATNEKLF	TRBV3-1/TRBV3-2	15
SGGQALYNEQF	TRBV29-1	11
ASSEGGRVSEKLF	TRBV6-1	13
SAEGETQY	TRBV20-1	8
ASSTTGSNQPQH	TRBV19	12
ASSSQGVQDTQY	TRBV7-8	12
ASSEQDIYGYT	TRBV6-1	11
ASSSSSGNQPQH	TRBV6-5	12
ASSQVGSTDTQY	TRBV4-2	12
ASSEIQNLRNQPQH	TRBV6-1	14
ASSFRGGDTEAF	TRBV7-2	12
ATSLMNTEAF	TRBV15	10
ASRGLAGTTDTQY	TRBV6-5	13